This T cell receptor (beta chain) was recorded in a study of radiation and T cells in renal cell carcinoma. The data were produced by immunoSEQ multiplex PCR, yet TCRdb's version contains in-frame clones alone and is incomplete. The sample contains tens of thousands of clones, around 78% of which appear only once. This CDR3 contains 14 residues. CDR1 and CDR2 from the germline V gene are SQVTM and ANQGSEA. The V gene end was trimmed by 7 bases and the J gene end by 0 bases; junction bases not matched to a gene: 1. With regard to this clone: The antigen is unknown.

Specified time point: baseline pretreatment blood. Treatment indicated: 15 Gy SBRT to primary tumor, nephrectomy 4 weeks later. Radiation-treated patients gave blood at baseline, week 2 and week 4. Study outcomes and limitations: Pretreatment tumor biopsies were lacking, so baseline clonotypes are unknown. In blood, top tumor clones expanded by 2 weeks, shrinking by 4.

The sequence was collected from a man in his 60s with renal cell carcinoma. This chain uses TRBV29-1 with TRBJ2-2, with TRBD2 identical over 11 bases. The sample was blood, taken from a patient whose treatment included radiotherapy and nephrectomy. This chain's CDR3 is CSGLAGTNTGELFF. The CDR3, as DNA: TGCAGCGGACTAGCGGGGACGAACACCGGGGAGCTGTTTTTT.